This is a list of T cell receptor beta chains from one sample in a study of CXCR3-negative and CXCR3-positive naive CD8 T cells. From the 5' RACE reads, TCRdb lists one entry per CDR3 protein and no DNA. This sample carries more than 70,000 distinct CDR3 sequences, with approximately 0.67% going to the ten biggest clones. The source material was naive CXCR3+ CD8+ T cells from blood. These TCRs come from a human donor in good health. Some clones in this sample may be carry-over from other donors' samples. Each CDR3 is given with its conserved first and last residue.

v_gene	j_gene	CDR3aa
TRBV21-1	TRBJ2-7	CASSTAFRTSFLCEQYF
TRBV29-1	TRBJ1-2	CSVGGESYGYTF
TRBV7-9	TRBJ2-7	CASSFPGTGPYEQYF
TRBV5-1	TRBJ2-1	CASSLAESSYNEQFF
TRBV5-1	TRBJ2-7	CASGQEFYEQYF
TRBV11-2	TRBJ2-5	CASSPGAETQYF
TRBV20-1	TRBJ1-3	CSARAPRGEVPSGNTIYF
TRBV12-3/TRBV12-4	TRBJ1-5	CASSWGQGRQPQHF
TRBV13	TRBJ2-7	CASSPRLAGTSYEQYF
TRBV5-1	TRBJ2-2	CASTGRTDNTGELFF
TRBV28	TRBJ2-5	CASSALETQYF
TRBV28	TRBJ1-1	CASREVGLNTEAFF
TRBV20-1	TRBJ1-1	CSARERGLGEAFF
TRBV15	TRBJ2-5	CATSRAPDGIGRETQYF
TRBV27	TRBJ1-1	CASSLDNTGVTEAFF
TRBV25-1	TRBJ1-1	CASSDGEVTEAFF
TRBV28	TRBJ2-7	CASSLFRDGGNEQYF
TRBV7-2	TRBJ2-1	CASKVGQATYNEQFF
TRBV6-5	TRBJ2-7	CASRTGTGGDLPSYEQYF
TRBV4-3	TRBJ2-7	CASSQDAAAFYEQYF
TRBV6-5	TRBJ2-2	CAISYDPPRELFF
TRBV7-2	TRBJ2-5	CASSSSGEETQYF